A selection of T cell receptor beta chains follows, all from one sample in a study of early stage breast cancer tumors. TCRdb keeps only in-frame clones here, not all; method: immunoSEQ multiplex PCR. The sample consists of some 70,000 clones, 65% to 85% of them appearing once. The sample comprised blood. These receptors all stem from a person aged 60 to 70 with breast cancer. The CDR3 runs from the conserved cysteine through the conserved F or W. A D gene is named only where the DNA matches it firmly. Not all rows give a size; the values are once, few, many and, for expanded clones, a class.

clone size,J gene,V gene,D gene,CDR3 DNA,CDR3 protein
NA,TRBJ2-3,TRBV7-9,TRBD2,TGTGCCAGCAGCTTTAAAAGCGGGGCTAGCACAGATACGCAGTATTTT,CASSFKSGASTDTQYF
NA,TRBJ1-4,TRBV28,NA,TGTGCCAGCGGTAGCACCGCTAATGAAAAACTGTTTTTT,CASGSTANEKLFF
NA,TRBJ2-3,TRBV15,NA,TGTGCCACCAGCAGAGATGTAGGGGGACAAGATACGCAGTATTTT,CATSRDVGGQDTQYF
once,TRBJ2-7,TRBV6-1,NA,TGTGCCAGCAGTGCCGGTAGCGAGCAGTACTTC,CASSAGSEQYF
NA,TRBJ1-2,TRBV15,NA,TGTGCCACCAGCTCCCGACCGCGGCCCACTAACTATGGCTACACCTTC,CATSSRPRPTNYGYTF
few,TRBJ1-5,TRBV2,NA,TGTGCCAGCAGATATGATAGCAATCAGCCCCAGCATTTT,CASRYDSNQPQHF
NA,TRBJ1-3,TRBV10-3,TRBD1,TGTGCCATCAGAACAGGGGTGGGGACCTCTGGAAACACCATATATTTT,CAIRTGVGTSGNTIYF
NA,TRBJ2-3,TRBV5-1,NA,TGCGCCAGCAAACTTGATTCTAACACAGATACGCAGTATTTT,CASKLDSNTDTQYF
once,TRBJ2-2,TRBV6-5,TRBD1,TGTGCCAGCAGGCGGACAGGCGGCACCGGGGAGCTGTTTTTT,CASRRTGGTGELFF
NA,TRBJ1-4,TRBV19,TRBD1,TGTGCCAGTTGGGACAGGTCTAATGAAAAACTGTTTTTT,CASWDRSNEKLFF
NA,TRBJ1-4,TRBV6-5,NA,TGTGCCAGCAGTCCGGCCCGGGCTAATGAAAAACTGTTTTTT,CASSPARANEKLFF
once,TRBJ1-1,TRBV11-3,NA,TGTGCCAGCAGCTTATCGGGGGCCAAAGCTTTCTTT,CASSLSGAKAFF
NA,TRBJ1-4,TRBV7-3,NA,TGTGCCAGCAGCCCAGGCGTGGGGAACAATGAAAAACTGTTTTTT,CASSPGVGNNEKLFF
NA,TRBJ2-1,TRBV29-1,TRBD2,TGCAGCGTTCCTAGCGGTATCTCCTACAATGAGCAGTTCTTC,CSVPSGISYNEQFF
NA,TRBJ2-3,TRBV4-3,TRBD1,TGCGCCAGCAGCACCTCAACAGGGGTCATGACAGATACGCAGTATTTT,CASSTSTGVMTDTQYF
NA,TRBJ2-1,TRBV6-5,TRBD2,TGTGCCAGCAGTTACTATTCCCGGGACTACCCACAGTTCTTC,CASSYYSRDYPQFF
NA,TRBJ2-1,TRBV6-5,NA,TGTGCCAGCAGATCAAGCGGGGAGCAGTTCTTC,CASRSSGEQFF
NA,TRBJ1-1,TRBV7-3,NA,TGTGCCAGCAGCTTACAGGTGAACACTGAAGCTTTCTTT,CASSLQVNTEAFF
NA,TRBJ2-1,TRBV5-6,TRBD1,TGTGCCAGCAGCCTCGGGACAGAGTACAATGAGCAGTTCTTC,CASSLGTEYNEQFF
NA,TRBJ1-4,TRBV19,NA,TGTGCCAGTAGCCGTCGGGCTGCGCGTGAAAAACTGTTTTTT,CASSRRAAREKLFF